The 3 T cell receptor beta chains reported below all come from one sample, sequenced in a study of cytomegalovirus exposure and HLA in healthy donors. Some clones are missing from TCRdb's copy, which holds only in-frame ones; the method was immunoSEQ multiplex PCR. The sample includes 150,000 to 180,000 clones, 85% to 90% seen only once; the top ten take roughly 2.1%. Sequenced: PBMCs. All receptors come from a human donor in good health.

The chain joins TRBV7-3 to TRBJ2-2; D possibly corresponds to TRBD1 (6 bases). This CDR3 comprises 21 residues. Trimming cost V 4 bases and J 3 bases, with 30 bases left between them. Germline values: CDR1 SGHTA, CDR2 FQGTGA. This chain's CDR3 is CASSSGQMRPYDVGDTGELFF. The DNA for the CDR3 is TGTGCCAGCAGCTCTGGACAGATGCGTCCTTACGACGTAGGGGACACCGGGGAGCTGTTTTTT.

The chain employs TRBV5-1 and TRBJ2-5, with D unclear. Germline CDR1 reads SGHRS; CDR2 reads YFSETQ. This CDR3 has 14 residues. V lost 4 bases, J lost 5 bases, and 15 bases lay in between. The CDR3 DNA reads as TGCGCCAGCAGCCCCCTCGGAGCGAGGGAGACCCAGTACTTC. Amino acid sequence: CASSPLGARETQYF.

This sequence joins TRBV19 and TRBJ1-1; 7 bases match TRBD1. CDR1 is LNHDA and CDR2 is SQIVND in the germline V gene (reference sequence). V gave up 4 bases and J gave up 2 bases; unmatched junction bases: 4. The length of the CDR3 is 14 residues. This CDR3 is CASSRDSRNTEAFF. The CDR3 nucleotides are TGTGCCAGTAGTAGGGACAGCCGAAACACTGAAGCTTTCTTT. The full variable domain, completed using reference TRBV19 and TRBJ1-1, is DGGITQSPKYLFRKEGQNVTLSCEQNLNHDAMYWYRQDPGQGLRLIYYSQIVNDFQKGDIAEGYSVSREKKESFPLTVTSAQKNPTAFYLCASSRDSRNTEAFFGQGTRLTVV.